The rows below give T cell receptor beta chains drawn from one sample of a study of T cell responses to AZD1222 COVID-19 vaccine. Repertoires were generated with immunoSEQ multiplex PCR, while TCRdb's copy carries only in-frame clones and drops some. The table lists over 150,000 clones, 85% to 95% of them singletons. The sample here was peripheral blood, taken on day 0 of AZD1222 vaccination. The receptor set was obtained from an adult in good health. Each CDR3 is given with its conserved first and last residue. D genes are given only for firm matches. Rows may omit the clone size; those that give it use once, few, many or a size class.

j_gene,len,v_gene,d_gene,abundance,CDR3aa,CDR3nt
TRBJ1-2,12,TRBV13,.,.,CASSLTEAGYTF,TGTGCCAGCAGCTTAACCGAGGCCGGCTACACCTTC
TRBJ1-3,15,TRBV27,TRBD1,.,CASSLDRGPGNTIYF,TGTGCCAGCAGTTTAGACAGGGGTCCTGGAAACACCATATATTTT
TRBJ1-1,14,TRBV7-9,.,.,CASSLDLLDTEAFF,TGTGCCAGCAGCTTAGATCTTCTGGACACTGAAGCTTTCTTT
TRBJ2-2,17,TRBV5-1,.,.,CASSLGQFFWNTGELFF,TGCGCCAGCAGCTTGGGACAGTTCTTTTGGAACACCGGGGAGCTGTTTTTT
TRBJ2-7,13,TRBV19,.,.,CASSIYRSYEQYF,TGTGCCAGTAGTATTTACAGATCCTACGAGCAGTACTTC
TRBJ2-1,13,TRBV5-8,TRBD1,.,CASSKTGAPREFF,TGTGCCAGCAGCAAAACAGGGGCTCCCCGTGAGTTCTTC
TRBJ2-5,14,TRBV19,TRBD1,.,CASSIRTGGETQYF,TGTGCCAGTAGTATCCGGACAGGGGGGGAGACCCAGTACTTC
TRBJ2-2,22,TRBV12-5,.,.,CASGFNMPGGAPGVGLGGELFF,TGTGCTAGTGGTTTTAACATGCCCGGTGGAGCCCCAGGTGTTGGGCTGGGCGGGGAGCTGTTTTTT
TRBJ1-2,15,TRBV5-4,.,once,CASTPGGYNNYGYTF,TGTGCCAGCACTCCGGGCGGCTATAATAACTATGGCTACACCTTC
TRBJ1-5,13,TRBV6-5,.,.,CASGGGSNQPQHF,TGTGCCAGCGGCGGGGGTAGCAATCAGCCCCAGCATTTT
TRBJ1-2,15,TRBV28,.,.,CASRGRGAPRDGYTF,TGTGCCAGCAGGGGGAGGGGGGCCCCCCGGGATGGCTACACCTTC
TRBJ2-5,14,TRBV27,.,few,CASSLSAVEGTQYF,TGTGCCAGCAGTTTATCGGCTGTAGAGGGGACCCAGTACTTC
TRBJ2-6,17,TRBV5-4,.,.,CASSLVLIGSGANVLTF,TGTGCCAGCAGCTTGGTTCTAATTGGGTCTGGGGCCAACGTCCTGACTTTC
TRBJ1-3,13,TRBV27,.,.,CANTILSGNTIYF,TGTGCCAACACAATTCTGTCTGGAAACACCATATATTTT
TRBJ1-1,15,TRBV6-1,.,once,CASSESGDPKGEAFF,TGTGCCAGCAGTGAATCGGGGGATCCCAAGGGTGAAGCTTTCTTT
TRBJ1-3,15,TRBV7-2,TRBD1,.,CASSFSGQSGNTIYF,TGTGCCAGCAGCTTTTCGGGACAGTCCGGAAACACCATATATTTT
TRBJ1-4,15,TRBV7-9,TRBD1,.,CASSLGTGEGEKLFF,TGTGCCAGCAGCTTAGGGACAGGGGAAGGAGAAAAACTGTTTTTT
TRBJ2-3,17,TRBV4-3,.,.,CASSFRGRGKYTDTQYF,TGCGCCAGCTCCTTTCGAGGGAGGGGGAAGTACACAGATACGCAGTATTTT
TRBJ1-5,16,TRBV18,.,.,CASSLTGTSRNQPQHF,TGTGCCAGCTCACTAACCGGGACCTCTCGCAATCAGCCCCAGCATTTT
TRBJ1-4,15,TRBV5-1,.,.,CASSLEGLNNEKLFF,TGCGCCAGCAGCTTGGAGGGATTGAATAATGAAAAACTGTTTTTT
TRBJ1-1,16,TRBV7-2,TRBD1,.,CASSLGQGASGTEAFF,TGTGCCAGCAGCTTAGGACAGGGGGCCTCGGGCACTGAAGCTTTCTTT
TRBJ2-1,15,TRBV7-2,.,.,CASSLAGVSYNEQFF,TGTGCCAGCAGCTTAGCGGGGGTGTCCTACAATGAGCAGTTCTTC
TRBJ2-7,15,TRBV7-9,TRBD2,.,CASRGTSGSTDEQYF,TGTGCCAGCAGGGGAACTAGCGGGAGTACCGACGAGCAGTACTTC
TRBJ1-2,14,TRBV7-9,TRBD1,.,CASSPPGTAYGYTF,TGTGCCAGCAGCCCTCCCGGGACAGCCTATGGCTACACCTTC
TRBJ1-1,14,TRBV20-1,.,.,CSASLTGQNTEAFF,TGCAGTGCCAGTCTGACGGGGCAGAACACTGAAGCTTTCTTT
TRBJ1-3,16,TRBV6-1,TRBD1,.,CASSEWQGASGNTIYF,TGTGCCAGCAGTGAATGGCAGGGGGCAAGCGGAAACACCATATATTTT
TRBJ1-5,13,TRBV6-6,TRBD1,.,CASTTTGSQPQHF,TGTGCCAGCACCACGACAGGGAGTCAGCCCCAGCATTTT
TRBJ1-5,14,TRBV5-5,.,.,CASSWGTGGQPQHF,TGTGCCAGCAGCTGGGGTACCGGCGGTCAGCCCCAGCATTTT
TRBJ1-2,16,TRBV28,.,.,CASRTGRIRSNYGYTF,TGTGCCAGCCGCACCGGACGGATAAGATCTAACTATGGCTACACCTTC
TRBJ2-1,15,TRBV10-3,TRBD2,.,CAILGTSGPYNEQFF,TGTGCCATCTTGGGGACTAGCGGACCCTACAATGAGCAGTTCTTC
TRBJ1-2,14,TRBV5-6,TRBD1,.,CASSLQSGGSGYTF,TGTGCCAGCAGCTTGCAGTCAGGGGGCAGTGGCTACACCTTC
TRBJ2-1,15,TRBV5-4,TRBD1,.,CASSRDRGPANEQFF,TGTGCCAGCAGCCGTGACAGGGGTCCAGCGAATGAGCAGTTCTTC
TRBJ2-1,12,TRBV27,TRBD2,.,CASSLKRGEQFF,TGTGCCAGCAGTTTAAAGCGGGGGGAGCAGTTCTTC
TRBJ1-1,17,TRBV28,.,.,CASTQEDSRVMDTEAFF,TGTGCCAGCACTCAAGAGGATTCCCGGGTAATGGACACTGAAGCTTTCTTT
TRBJ2-1,15,TRBV7-9,.,once,CASSPTGVSYNEQFF,TGTGCCAGCAGCCCCACCGGGGTCTCCTACAATGAGCAGTTCTTC
TRBJ1-1,18,TRBV21-1,.,.,CASSKELARGLPNTEAFF,TGTGCCAGCAGCAAAGAATTGGCCAGGGGGCTTCCGAACACTGAAGCTTTCTTT
TRBJ1-1,15,TRBV7-2,.,.,CASSPAWTDNTEAFF,TGTGCCAGCAGCCCGGCGTGGACAGACAACACTGAAGCTTTCTTT